These T cell receptor beta chains were read from a single sample in a study of human T cells and chemical hapten exposure. MiXCR was run by TCRdb on the RACE reads, yielding one entry per CDR3 protein. The sample contains about 120,000 distinct CDR3 sequences, approximately 14% of which appear only once. Sequences were derived from whole blood, sampled in connection with sensitization to the hapten diphenylcyclopropenone (DPC). These receptors came from a man between 18 and 29 years old with alopecia areata. Some clones in this sample may be carry-over from other donors' samples. The CDR3 runs from the conserved cysteine through the conserved F or W. Fields, in order: J gene, clone size, D gene, V gene, CDR3 protein, CDR3 DNA. A D gene is named only where the DNA matches it firmly. Not every row has a clone size; where given, it reads once, few, many or a size class.

TRBJ2-2,few,-,TRBV5-1,CASRRGTGELFF,TGCGCCAGCAGACGAGGGACCGGGGAGCTGTTTTTT
TRBJ2-2,-,-,TRBV7-2,CASSPWHPGELFF,TGTGCCAGCAGCCCCTGGCACCCCGGGGAGCTGTTTTTT
TRBJ2-7,many,-,TRBV11-2,CASSLVTVPQAYEQYF,TGTGCCAGCAGCTTAGTGACAGTCCCACAAGCCTACGAGCAGTACTTC
TRBJ2-7,-,TRBD1,TRBV10-3,CAISRTGDYEQYF,TGTGCCATCAGTCGGACAGGCGACTACGAGCAGTACTTC
TRBJ1-1,-,-,TRBV7-2,CASSLEPRVEAFF,TGTGCCAGCAGCTTAGAACCCAGGGTTGAAGCTTTCTTT
TRBJ2-3,-,TRBD2,TRBV9,CASSVGSGGDTQYF,TGTGCCAGCAGCGTAGGGAGCGGGGGGGATACGCAGTATTTT
TRBJ1-4,few,-,TRBV7-9,CASSGKTTDNEKLFF,TGTGCCAGCAGCGGCAAGACCACGGACAATGAAAAACTGTTTTTT
TRBJ2-3,many,-,TRBV29-1,CSHSSASTDTQYF,TGCAGCCACTCCAGCGCTAGCACAGATACGCAGTATTTT
TRBJ1-1,-,-,TRBV12-3/TRBV12-4,CASSVGRGTEAFF,TGTGCCAGCAGTGTCGGTCGGGGCACTGAAGCTTTCTTT
TRBJ1-5,-,-,TRBV7-8,CASSPHARRELSQPQHF,TGTGCCAGCAGCCCTCATGCGCGTAGGGAGTTGTCTCAGCCCCAGCATTTT
TRBJ2-7,-,-,TRBV29-1,CSAKEPGRTLDEQYF,TGCAGCGCCAAAGAACCGGGACGGACACTAGACGAGCAGTACTTC
TRBJ2-7,-,-,TRBV20-1,CSGRPQLSYEQYF,TGCAGTGGGAGGCCACAGCTCTCCTACGAGCAGTACTTC
TRBJ2-7,-,-,TRBV18,CASSPTGPSYEQYF,TGTGCCAGCTCACCCACAGGGCCGTCCTACGAGCAGTACTTC
TRBJ1-1,many,-,TRBV7-3,CASSLRGSTEAFF,TGTGCCAGCAGCTTGAGGGGGTCCACTGAAGCTTTCTTT
TRBJ1-5,-,-,TRBV28,CASTQGSQPQHF,TGTGCCAGCACCCAAGGGAGTCAGCCCCAGCATTTT
TRBJ2-4,-,-,TRBV5-8,CASSLGRVGSKRIQYF,TGTGCCAGCAGCTTGGGGCGTGTGGGCTCAAAACGCATTCAGTACTTC
TRBJ2-7,few,-,TRBV29-1,CSVELSYEQYF,TGCAGCGTTGAACTCAGTTACGAGCAGTACTTC
TRBJ2-3,few,-,TRBV7-6,CASSRQDMSTDTQYF,TGTGCCAGCAGCCGACAGGATATGAGCACAGATACGCAGTATTTT
TRBJ2-3,few,-,TRBV11-3,CASSSSRAHTQYF,TGTGCCAGCAGCTCCAGCAGGGCTCATACGCAGTATTTT
TRBJ1-1,-,-,TRBV6-2/TRBV6-3,CASSYSEGPLEAFF,TGTGCCAGCAGTTACTCGGAAGGGCCTCTTGAAGCTTTCTTT
TRBJ2-7,-,-,TRBV11-2,CASSLGAGGLNEQYF,TGTGCCAGCAGCTTAGGGGCAGGGGGACTTAACGAGCAGTACTTC
TRBJ1-2,many,-,TRBV6-2/TRBV6-3,CASSYGGSRHYGYTF,TGTGCCAGCAGTTACGGAGGCTCGCGCCATTATGGCTACACCTTC
TRBJ2-3,-,-,TRBV7-9,CASSLERVGTYF,TGTGCCAGCAGCTTAGAGCGCGTGGGGACGTATTTT
TRBJ2-3,-,TRBD2,TRBV10-3,CAISLAGGDTQYF,TGTGCCATCTCCCTAGCGGGGGGTGATACGCAGTATTTT
TRBJ2-3,-,-,TRBV28,CASSLARLSTQYF,TGTGCCAGCAGTCTAGCCCGTCTAAGTACGCAGTATTTT